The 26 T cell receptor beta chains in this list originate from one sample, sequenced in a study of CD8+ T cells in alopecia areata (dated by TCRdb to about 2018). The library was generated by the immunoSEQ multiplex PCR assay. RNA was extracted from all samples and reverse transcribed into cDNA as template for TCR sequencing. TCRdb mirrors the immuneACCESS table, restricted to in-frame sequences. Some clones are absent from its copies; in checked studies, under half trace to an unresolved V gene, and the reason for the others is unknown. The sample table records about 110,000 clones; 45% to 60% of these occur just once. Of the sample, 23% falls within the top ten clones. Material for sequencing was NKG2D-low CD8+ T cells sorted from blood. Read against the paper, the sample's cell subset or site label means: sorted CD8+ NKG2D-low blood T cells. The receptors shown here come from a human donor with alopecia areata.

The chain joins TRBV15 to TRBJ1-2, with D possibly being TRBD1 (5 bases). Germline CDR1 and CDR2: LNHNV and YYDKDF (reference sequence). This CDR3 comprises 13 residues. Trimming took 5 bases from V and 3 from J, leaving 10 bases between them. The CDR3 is CATSSGTDYGYTF. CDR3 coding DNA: TGTGCCACCAGCTCCGGGACGGACTATGGCTACACCTTC.

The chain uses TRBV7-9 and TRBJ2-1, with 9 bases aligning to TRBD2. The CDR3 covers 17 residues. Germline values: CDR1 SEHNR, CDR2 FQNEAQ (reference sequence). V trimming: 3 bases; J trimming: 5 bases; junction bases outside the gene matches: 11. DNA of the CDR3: TGTGCCAGCAGCTTTAGTGTCCGACTAGCGGACAACAATGAGCAGTTCTTC. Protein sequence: CASSFSVRLADNNEQFF.

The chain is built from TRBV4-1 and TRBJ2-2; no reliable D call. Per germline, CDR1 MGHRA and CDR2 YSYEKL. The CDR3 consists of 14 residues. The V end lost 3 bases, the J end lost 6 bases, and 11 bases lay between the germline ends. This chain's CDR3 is CASSQIRRAGELFF. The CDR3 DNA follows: TGCGCCAGCAGCCAGATAAGACGGGCCGGGGAGCTGTTTTTT.

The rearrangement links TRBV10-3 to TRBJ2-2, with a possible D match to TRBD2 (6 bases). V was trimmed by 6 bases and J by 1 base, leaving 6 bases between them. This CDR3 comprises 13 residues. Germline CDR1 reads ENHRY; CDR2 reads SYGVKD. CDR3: CAIRRENTGELFF. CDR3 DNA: TGTGCCATCAGGCGGGAGAACACCGGGGAGCTGTTTTTT.

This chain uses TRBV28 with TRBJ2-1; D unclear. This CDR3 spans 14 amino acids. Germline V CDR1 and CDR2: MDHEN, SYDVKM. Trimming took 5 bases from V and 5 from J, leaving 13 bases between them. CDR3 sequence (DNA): TGTGCCAGCAGTCCCCTCTTAAGGGACAATGAGCAGTTCTTC. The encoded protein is CASSPLLRDNEQFF.

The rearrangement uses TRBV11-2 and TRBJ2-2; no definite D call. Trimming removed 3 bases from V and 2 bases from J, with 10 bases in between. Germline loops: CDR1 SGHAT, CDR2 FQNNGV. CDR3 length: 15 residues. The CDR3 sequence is CASSFSWENTGELFF. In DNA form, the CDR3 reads TGTGCCAGCAGCTTTAGCTGGGAAAACACCGGGGAGCTGTTTTTT.

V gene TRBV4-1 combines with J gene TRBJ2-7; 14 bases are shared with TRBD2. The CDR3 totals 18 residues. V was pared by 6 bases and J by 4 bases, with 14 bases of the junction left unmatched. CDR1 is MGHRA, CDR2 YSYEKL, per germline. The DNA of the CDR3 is TGCGCCAGCAGTCAGAGCCCGCCGGGACTAGCGGGAGATTACGAGCAGTACTTC. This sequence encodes CASSQSPPGLAGDYEQYF.

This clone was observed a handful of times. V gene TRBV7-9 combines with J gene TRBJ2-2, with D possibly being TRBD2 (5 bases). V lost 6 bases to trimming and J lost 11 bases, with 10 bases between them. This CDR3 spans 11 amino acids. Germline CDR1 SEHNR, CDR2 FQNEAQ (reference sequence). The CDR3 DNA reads TGTGCCAGCAGATCTGGACTCGAGCTGTTTTTT. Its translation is CASRSGLELFF.

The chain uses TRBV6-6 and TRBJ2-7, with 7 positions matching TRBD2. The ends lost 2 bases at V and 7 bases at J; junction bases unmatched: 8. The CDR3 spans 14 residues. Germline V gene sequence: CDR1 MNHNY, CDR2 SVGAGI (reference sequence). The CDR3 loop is CASSYRAGVEEQYF. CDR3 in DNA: TGTGCCAGCAGTTACCGGGCGGGAGTAGAAGAGCAGTACTTC.

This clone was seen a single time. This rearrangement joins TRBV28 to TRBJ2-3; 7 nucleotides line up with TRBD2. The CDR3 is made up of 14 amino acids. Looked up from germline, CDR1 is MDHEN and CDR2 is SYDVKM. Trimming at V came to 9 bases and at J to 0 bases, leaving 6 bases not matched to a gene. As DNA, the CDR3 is TGTGCCAGTTTAGCGGGTTCTAGCACAGATACGCAGTATTTT. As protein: CASLAGSSTDTQYF.

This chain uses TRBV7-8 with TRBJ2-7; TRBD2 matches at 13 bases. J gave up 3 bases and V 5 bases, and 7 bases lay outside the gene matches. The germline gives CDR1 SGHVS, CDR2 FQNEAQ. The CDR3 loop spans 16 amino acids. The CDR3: CASSTSGTSGNYEQYF. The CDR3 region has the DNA TGTGCCAGCAGCACCAGCGGGACTAGCGGGAACTACGAGCAGTACTTC. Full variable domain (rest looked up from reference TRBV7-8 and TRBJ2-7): GAGVSQSPRYKVAKRGQDVALRCDPISGHVSLFWYQQALGQGPEFLTYFQNEAQLDKSGLPSDRFFAERPEGSVSTLKIQRTQQEDSAVYLCASSTSGTSGNYEQYFGPGTRLTVT.

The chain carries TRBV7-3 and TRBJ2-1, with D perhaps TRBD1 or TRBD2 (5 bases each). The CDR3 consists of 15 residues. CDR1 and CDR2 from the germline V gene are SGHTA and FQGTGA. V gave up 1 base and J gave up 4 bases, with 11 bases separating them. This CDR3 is CASSLSPGTYNEQFF. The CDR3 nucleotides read TGTGCCAGCAGCTTAAGTCCCGGGACGTACAATGAGCAGTTCTTC.

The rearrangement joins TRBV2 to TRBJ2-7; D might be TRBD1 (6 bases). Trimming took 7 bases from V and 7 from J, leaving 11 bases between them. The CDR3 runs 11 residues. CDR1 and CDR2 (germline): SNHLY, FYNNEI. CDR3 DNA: TGTGCCAGCAAAGGGGGTTGGGAGCAGTACTTC. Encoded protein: CASKGGWEQYF.

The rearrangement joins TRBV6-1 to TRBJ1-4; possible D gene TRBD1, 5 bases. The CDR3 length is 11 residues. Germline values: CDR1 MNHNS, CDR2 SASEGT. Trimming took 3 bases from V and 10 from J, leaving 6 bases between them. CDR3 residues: CASSDTGKLFF. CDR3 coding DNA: TGTGCCAGCAGTGATACAGGAAAACTGTTTTTT.

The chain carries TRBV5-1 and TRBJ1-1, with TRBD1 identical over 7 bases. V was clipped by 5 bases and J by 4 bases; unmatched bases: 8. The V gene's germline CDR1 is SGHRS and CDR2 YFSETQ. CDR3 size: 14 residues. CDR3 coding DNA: TGCGCCAGCAGTCCGGACAGGACTGGCACTGAAGCTTTCTTT. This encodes CASSPDRTGTEAFF.

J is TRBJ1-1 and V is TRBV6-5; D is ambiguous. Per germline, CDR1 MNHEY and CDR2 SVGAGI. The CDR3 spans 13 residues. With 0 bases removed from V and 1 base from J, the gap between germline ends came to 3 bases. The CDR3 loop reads CASSYSQNTEAFF. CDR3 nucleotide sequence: TGTGCCAGCAGTTACTCCCAGAACACTGAAGCTTTCTTT.

In nucleotides, the CDR3 is TGTGCCAGCTCACCAACAGGGACTAGCGGGAGTGGGGAGCAGTACTTC. Protein: CASSPTGTSGSGEQYF. This chain uses TRBV18 with TRBJ2-7; 14 positions agree with TRBD2. Germline-derived CDR1 and CDR2 are KGHSH and LQKENI. The CDR3 covers 16 residues. The V gene end was trimmed by 2 bases and the J gene end by 7 bases; junction bases not matched to a gene: 7. The variable domain in full, completed from reference TRBV18 and TRBJ2-7, reads NAGVMQNPRHLVRRRGQEARLRCSPMKGHSHVYWYRQLPEEGLKFMVYLQKENIIDESGMPKERFSAEFPKEGPSILRIQQVVRGDSAAYFCASSPTGTSGSGEQYFGPGTRLTVT.

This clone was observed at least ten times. Here the CDR3 reads CAITAGTNTEAFF. In DNA form, the CDR3 reads TGTGCCATTACGGCAGGGACCAACACTGAAGCTTTCTTT. V usage is TRBV2 and J usage is TRBJ1-1; possibly TRBD1 for D (5 bases). In germline, CDR1 is SNHLY, CDR2 FYNNEI. This CDR3 has 13 residues. Deletions cut 10 bases from V and 2 bases from J, with 14 bases between.

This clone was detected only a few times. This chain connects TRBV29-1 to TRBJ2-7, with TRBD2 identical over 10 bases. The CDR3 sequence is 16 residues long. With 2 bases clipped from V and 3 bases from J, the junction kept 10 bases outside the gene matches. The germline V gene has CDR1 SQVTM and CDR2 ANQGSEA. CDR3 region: CSVEMGASGSYYEQYF. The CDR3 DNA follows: TGCAGCGTTGAAATGGGGGCTAGCGGGAGCTACTACGAGCAGTACTTC.

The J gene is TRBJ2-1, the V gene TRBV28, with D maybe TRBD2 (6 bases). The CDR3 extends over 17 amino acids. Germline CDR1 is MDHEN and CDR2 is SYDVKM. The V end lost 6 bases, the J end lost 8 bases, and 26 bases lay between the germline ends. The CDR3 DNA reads TGTGCCAGCAGCTTCCCCACCTATAGCGGAGGGGTGGATGAGCAGTTCTTC. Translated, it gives CASSFPTYSGGVDEQFF.

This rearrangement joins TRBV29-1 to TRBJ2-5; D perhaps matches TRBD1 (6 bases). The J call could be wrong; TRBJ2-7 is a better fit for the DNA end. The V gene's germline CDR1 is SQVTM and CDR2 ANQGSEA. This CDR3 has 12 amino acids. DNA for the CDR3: TGCAGCGTTGAGCTCAGGGGACGCGAGCAGTACTTC. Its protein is CSVELRGREQYF.

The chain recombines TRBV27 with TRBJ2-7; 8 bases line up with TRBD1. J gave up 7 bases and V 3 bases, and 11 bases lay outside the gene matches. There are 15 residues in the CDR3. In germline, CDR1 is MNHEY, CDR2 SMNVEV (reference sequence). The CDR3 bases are TGTGCCAGCAGTTTCCCTGGGACAGGCGTTCGGGAGCAGTACTTC. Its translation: CASSFPGTGVREQYF.

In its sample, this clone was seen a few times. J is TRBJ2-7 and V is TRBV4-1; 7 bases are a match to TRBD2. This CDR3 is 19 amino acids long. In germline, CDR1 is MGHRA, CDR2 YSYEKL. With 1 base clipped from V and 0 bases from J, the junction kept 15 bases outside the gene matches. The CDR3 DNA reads TGCGCCAGCAGCCAAGTCTTTGCCGCTAGCGGACGAAACTCCTACGAGCAGTACTTC. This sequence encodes CASSQVFAASGRNSYEQYF.

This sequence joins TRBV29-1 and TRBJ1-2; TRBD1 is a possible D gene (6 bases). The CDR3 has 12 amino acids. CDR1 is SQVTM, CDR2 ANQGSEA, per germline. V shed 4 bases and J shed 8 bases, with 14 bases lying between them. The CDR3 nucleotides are TGCAGCGTTGTTCAAGGGGGGGGCGGCTACACCTTC. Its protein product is CSVVQGGGGYTF.

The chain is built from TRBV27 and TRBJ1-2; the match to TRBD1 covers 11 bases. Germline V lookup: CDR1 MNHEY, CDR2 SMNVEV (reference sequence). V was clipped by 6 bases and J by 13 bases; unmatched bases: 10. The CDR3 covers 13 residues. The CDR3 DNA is TGTGCCAGCAGCCCCGGACCGGGACAGGGGGGCACCTTC. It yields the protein CASSPGPGQGGTF.

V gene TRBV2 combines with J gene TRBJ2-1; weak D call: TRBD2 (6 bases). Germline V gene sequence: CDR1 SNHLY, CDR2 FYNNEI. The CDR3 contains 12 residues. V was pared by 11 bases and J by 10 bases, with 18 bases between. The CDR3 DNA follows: TGTGCCGGCAACACGGAGGGGACGGAGCAGTTCTTC. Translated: CAGNTEGTEQFF.